The sequence of this TCR beta chain was determined in a study of blood T cells in healthy people across ages. General study results and limits: Older age went with lower TCR beta diversity per million T cells, in a roughly linear way.

Using a J-beta primer mix together with a sample-barcoded 5' primer, a second PCR was run for about 6 to 12 cycles. TCRdb reanalysed the 5' RACE reads using MiXCR and keeps one entry per CDR3 protein. The sample contains hundreds of thousands of distinct CDR3 sequences, approximately 52% of which appear only once. Turning to this clonotype: Its target is not known.

V gave up 0 bases and J gave up 5 bases, with 5 bases separating them. Germline V gene lookup returns CDR1 ENHRY and CDR2 SYGVKD. CDR3 size: 13 residues. Researchers isolated at least 6 million PBMCs per sample. Extraction yielded at least 5 micrograms of total RNA per sample. The sequenced sample consisted of blood. The chain is built from TRBV10-3 and TRBJ2-4, with D unclear. The receptor comes from an elderly woman in good health. CDR3 nucleotides: TGTGCCATCAGTGAGTCGAGCGAAAACATTCAGTACTTC. Residues: CAISESSENIQYF.